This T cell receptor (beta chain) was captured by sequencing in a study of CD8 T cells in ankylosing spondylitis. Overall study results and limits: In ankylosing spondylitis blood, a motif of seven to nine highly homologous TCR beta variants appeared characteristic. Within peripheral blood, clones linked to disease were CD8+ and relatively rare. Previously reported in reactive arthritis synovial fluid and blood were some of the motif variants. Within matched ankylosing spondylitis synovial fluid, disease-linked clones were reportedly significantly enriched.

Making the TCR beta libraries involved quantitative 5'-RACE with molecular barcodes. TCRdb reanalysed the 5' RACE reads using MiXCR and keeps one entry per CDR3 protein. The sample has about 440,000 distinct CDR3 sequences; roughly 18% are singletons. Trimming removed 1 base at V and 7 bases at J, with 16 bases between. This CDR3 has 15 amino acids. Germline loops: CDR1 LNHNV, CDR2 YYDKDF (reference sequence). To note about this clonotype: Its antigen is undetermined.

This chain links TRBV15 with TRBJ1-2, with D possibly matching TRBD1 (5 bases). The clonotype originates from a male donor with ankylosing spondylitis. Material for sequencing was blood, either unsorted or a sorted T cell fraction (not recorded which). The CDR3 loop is CATSRAESGLGGYTF. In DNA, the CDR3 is TGTGCCACCAGCAGAGCCGAGTCAGGGCTCGGTGGCTACACCTTC.